This T cell receptor beta chain derives from a study of blood T cell repertoires in COVID-19 (dated by TCRdb to about 2020). With respect to the entire study: Samples covering the acute and convalescent phases of COVID-19 were provided by collaborators in the United States, Italy and Spain. The samples were drawn from two sources: the first 160 participants of the ongoing ImmuneRACE study, and over 950 subjects contributed by 6 global collaborators. The repertoires were made available in a free public database intended to serve as a resource for research on the immune response to SARS-CoV-2. Where HLA class I and class II types were available, the types were taken from metadata supplied by the sample provider, not from assay-based typing. Nearly every sample came with metadata listing a de-identified subject ID, COVID-19 status, age in years and sex. Deeply sampled blood TCRbeta repertoires from subjects exposed to, actively infected with, or recovered from COVID-19 were included in the dataset. The material from the prospective study consisted of cDNA or gDNA derived from T cells, B-cell-depleted T cells, or PBMCs.

General study outcomes and caveats: Clinical and demographic metadata were provided uncurated, with the amount varying by source and participant.

TCRbeta CDR3 regions were amplified from genomic DNA by means of the immunoSEQ Assay, a bias-controlled multiplex PCR. Turning to the authors' computational methods: Within the assay, amplification of reference gene primers was used to estimate how many nucleated cells each sample contained. To quantify the absolute abundance of each unique TCRbeta CDR3 rearrangement, sequence reads were collapsed and filtered. For each sample, productive Simpson clonality was calculated by taking the square root of Simpson's diversity index across productive rearrangements. In its TCRdb copy, this immuneACCESS table keeps in-frame sequences only and misses some clones. Where compared with another copy, unresolved V genes explain less than half of these, and the others have no known cause. V and J calls and clone size are those listed in that table; D and trimming were worked out from the DNA. The sample has approximately 400,000 clones on record, more than 75% of them singletons. Clones ranked in the top ten supply 1.2% of the sample.

Participants in the prospective study were enrolled through a virtual design, were aged roughly 18 to 90 years, and lived in roughly 24 United States geographic areas. In the prospective study, participants were assigned to cohorts based on the clinical history participants reported in a screening survey and a study questionnaire. Recovered participants in ImmuneRACE Cohort 3 were defined by two consecutive negative NP/OP PCR tests, clearance by a healthcare professional, or resolution of symptoms. Mobile phlebotomists in the prospective study collected whole blood, serum and a nasopharyngeal or oropharyngeal swab from every participant. Over a roughly two-month period, participants in the prospective study had the option of providing additional blood draws and questionnaires. Prospective study blood samples were shipped either frozen or at room temperature before DNA extraction. A word on this clone: There is no known antigen for this receptor. No much larger clone is present one base from it, and per-base qualities are unavailable.

The junction shows trimming of 6 bases on V and 0 bases on J, and the gene matches do not reach 6 bases of it. The germline V gene (reference sequence) gives CDR1 as LGHDT and CDR2 as YNNKEL. The CDR3 sequence holds 17 residues, the cysteine and phenylalanine included. The retained sequence is limited to the CDR3, 51 bases, with the frame set at the first base. This clonotype originated in a woman aged 18-29 years who had recovered from COVID-19. The sequencing input was PBMCs or T cells enriched from blood (not recorded which). The chain is made from TRBV3-1 (or the pseudogene TRBV3-2) and TRBJ2-1, with 12 central nucleotides matching TRBD2. The nucleotides are TGTGCCAGCAGTCTCGGACTAGCGGGGAGCTCCTACAATGAGCAGTTCTTC. It translates to CASSLGLAGSSYNEQFF.